This T cell receptor (beta chain) originates from a study of blood T cell repertoires in COVID-19. The V gene's germline CDR1 is SGHRS and CDR2 YFSETQ. Trimming cost V 3 bases and J 7 bases, with 22 bases left between them. This CDR3 is 16 amino acids long. Sequencing used immunoSEQ multiplex PCR; TCRdb keeps in-frame clones, though not all of them. This table holds tens of thousands of clones, nearly 90% found once. What was sequenced was peripheral blood. The chain has TRBV5-1 and TRBJ1-2; D is perhaps TRBD1 (6 bases). This sequence originates from a man aged 50 to 59 with active COVID-19. CDR3 bases: TGCGCCAGCAGCTCCCGGGGAATCCGGGACATGGGTGGCTACACCTTC. Translation gives CASSSRGIRDMGGYTF.